These T cell receptor beta chains were read from a single sample in a study of blood T cell repertoires in COVID-19. TCRdb keeps only in-frame clones here, not all; method: immunoSEQ multiplex PCR. Among some 270,000 clones listed, around 85% were seen once. The sample taken for sequencing was PBMCs or T cells enriched from blood (not recorded which). The origin of the receptors is a woman aged 45-65 years with acute COVID-19. Both conserved end residues are part of each CDR3. D genes are given only for firm matches. Rows may omit the clone size; those that give it use once, few, many or a size class.

CDR3nt	CDR3aa	v_gene	d_gene	j_gene	abundance
TGCAGCGTTGAATTCGGCGGAAATCAGCCCCAGCATTTT	CSVEFGGNQPQHF	TRBV29-1	.	TRBJ1-5	.
TGTGCCACCAGCAGAGAGTATCAGGGACTCTCCTACGAGCAGTACTTC	CATSREYQGLSYEQYF	TRBV15	.	TRBJ2-7	.
TGTGCCAGCAGCCAGACGGGAGCTAGGGAGGTCGAGCAGTACTTC	CASSQTGAREVEQYF	TRBV16	.	TRBJ2-7	.
TGTGCCAGCAGTTACAGGGGGAACACTGAAGCTTTCTTT	CASSYRGNTEAFF	TRBV6-2/TRBV6-3	.	TRBJ1-1	few
TGTGCCAGCAGCTCTTCCGGGACAGGGGGAGATACGCAGTATTTT	CASSSSGTGGDTQYF	TRBV7-9	TRBD1	TRBJ2-3	.
TGTGCCAGCAGCCAAACTGTGAGCTCCTACAATGAGCAGTTCTTC	CASSQTVSSYNEQFF	TRBV7-2	.	TRBJ2-1	.
TGTGCCAGCAGAGAGGCGGGGGAAGGGGTATTAGGCTACACCTTC	CASREAGEGVLGYTF	TRBV6-5	.	TRBJ1-2	.
TGTGCCAGCAGCCAGCGAGCGGGGGGTGGGAATGAGCAGTTCTTC	CASSQRAGGGNEQFF	TRBV14	TRBD2	TRBJ2-1	.
TGTGCCAGCAGTGCCCCGGGACAGGGTGTTTTAGACGAGCAGTACTTC	CASSAPGQGVLDEQYF	TRBV6-2/TRBV6-3	TRBD1	TRBJ2-7	.
TGTGCCAGCAGCTTAGATCCCCCAGGGGGCTATTCGGATGAGCAGTTCTTC	CASSLDPPGGYSDEQFF	TRBV11-3	TRBD1	TRBJ2-1	few
TGTGCTAGTGGTTGGGGCCTACAGGGGTCAGACCAAGAGACCCAGTACTTC	CASGWGLQGSDQETQYF	TRBV12-5	TRBD1	TRBJ2-5	.
TGTGCCAGCAGCCAGTGGACTGGGGAGCGGGTAGCTTTCTTT	CASSQWTGERVAFF	TRBV14	.	TRBJ1-1	.
TGTGCCAGCAGCTCATCGGGGTCCGCCGGCTATGGCTACACCTTC	CASSSSGSAGYGYTF	TRBV3-1/TRBV3-2	.	TRBJ1-2	.
TGTGCCAGCTCAGCAGACAGGACCACCGGGGAGCTGTTTTTT	CASSADRTTGELFF	TRBV18	.	TRBJ2-2	.
TGTGCCAGCAGCGTAGAGAGCGGGGGCCGCACAGATACGCAGTATTTT	CASSVESGGRTDTQYF	TRBV9	TRBD2	TRBJ2-3	.
TGTGCCAGCAGTTCGGGACAACACTACAATGAGCAGTTCTTC	CASSSGQHYNEQFF	TRBV28	.	TRBJ2-1	.
TGTGCCAGCAGTTCCGCGGGACAGGGTTCGGGAGGCTACACCTTC	CASSSAGQGSGGYTF	TRBV27	TRBD1	TRBJ1-2	.
TGTGCCAGCAGTGCTCGGACAGGGAATCAGCCCCAGCATTTT	CASSARTGNQPQHF	TRBV27	TRBD1	TRBJ1-5	.
TGTGCCAGCAGCTTAGGAAGGGACTTTACGATCTACGAGCAGTACTTC	CASSLGRDFTIYEQYF	TRBV11-2	.	TRBJ2-7	.
TGTGCCAGCAGCTCCCGCCTTGATAGCGGGACAGGGGGCTACGAGCAGTACTTC	CASSSRLDSGTGGYEQYF	TRBV13	TRBD1	TRBJ2-7	.
TGCAGTGCTAGTGAGGTTGAACAGGGGGCGTACGAGCAGTACTTC	CSASEVEQGAYEQYF	TRBV20-1	TRBD1	TRBJ2-7	.
TGTGCCAGCAGCTTATCAACAGGGGGCAGAATAATGAACACTGAAGCTTTCTTT	CASSLSTGGRIMNTEAFF	TRBV7-9	TRBD1	TRBJ1-1	.
TGCGCCAGCAGCTTTGAGGGACAGGGCGTCTATGGCTACACCTTC	CASSFEGQGVYGYTF	TRBV5-1	TRBD1	TRBJ1-2	.
TGTGCCAGCAAAAAAGTCCTCACAGGGTCCTACGAGCAGTACTTC	CASKKVLTGSYEQYF	TRBV6-5	.	TRBJ2-7	.
TGTGCCAGCAGCTTTACGGGACAGGTCCTCTATGGCTACACCTTC	CASSFTGQVLYGYTF	TRBV7-9	TRBD1	TRBJ1-2	.
TGTGCCATCAGTGAGTCGACTAGCGGGGGGGCCGACGAGCAGTACTTC	CAISESTSGGADEQYF	TRBV10-3	TRBD2	TRBJ2-7	.
TGTGCCAGCAGCCCAACCGGGACAGCGGTTGGAGAGACCCAGTACTTC	CASSPTGTAVGETQYF	TRBV5-5	TRBD1	TRBJ2-5	few
TGTGCCAGCAGTGACTCTTCCCGACAGTCCTACTATAGCAATCAGCCCCAGCATTTT	CASSDSSRQSYYSNQPQHF	TRBV6-4	.	TRBJ1-5	.
TGCGCCAGCAGCCACTCCCCACTCCGACAGGGCTCTAATGAAAAACTGTTTTTT	CASSHSPLRQGSNEKLFF	TRBV4-1	TRBD1	TRBJ1-4	few
TGTGCCAGCACTAGCGGGGGGGCCGGGACAGATACGCAGTATTTT	CASTSGGAGTDTQYF	TRBV6-5	TRBD2	TRBJ2-3	.
TGTGCCATCCAACCGGAGGGCAACTATGGCTACACCTTC	CAIQPEGNYGYTF	TRBV10-3	.	TRBJ1-2	.
TGTGCCAGCAGCCTCCCTAGTGAAAAACTGTTTTTT	CASSLPSEKLFF	TRBV5-6	.	TRBJ1-4	.